A single TCR beta chain is shown here with its context. Its specificity is unknown. In terms of origin and age, donors were healthy Caucasian individuals from Russia aged about 6 to 90. Total RNA was extracted at no less than 6 micrograms per sample. The sample originates from a study of blood T cells in healthy people across ages. Study-level results: Long-lived donors carried more naive CD4+ cells and greater diversity than aged donors.

V lost 7 bases and J lost 1, with 18 bases in between. Germline-derived CDR1 and CDR2 are LGHNA and YNFKEQ. The CDR3 runs 16 residues. Through a sample-barcoded 5' primer and a J-beta primer mix, a second PCR was run for roughly 6 to 12 cycles. Sequencing of every sample gave 2.5 million or more CDR3-containing paired-end reads. TCRdb recomputed calls from the 5' RACE reads with MiXCR, one row per CDR3 protein. Of about 1 million distinct CDR3 sequences listed, 45% are singletons. The origin of this receptor is a woman in her sixties in good health. This sequence joins TRBV4-2 and TRBJ2-3, with a possible D match to TRBD1 (7 bases). The sequenced sample consisted of blood. CDR3 sequence reads: CASTSPQGGRTDTQYF. Here the CDR3 DNA reads TGTGCCAGCACCTCTCCCCAGGGGGGCCGCACAGATACGCAGTATTTT.